This T cell receptor (beta chain) was captured by sequencing in a study of blood T cells in healthy people across ages (dated by TCRdb to 2015 to 2017). Study-wide context: In model experiments, roughly one uniquely barcoded TCR beta cDNA molecule per two T cells was captured by template switching. Age-related changes in TCR beta repertoire diversity were measured in the study by deep sequencing normalized with unique cDNA molecular identifiers. Donors were grouped into four age groups: young (average 16 years), middle-aged (roughly 38), aged (around 66) and long-lived (over 80). To avoid experimental bias, donors of different ages were distributed randomly across sequencing lanes. The study analyzed two additional independent replicas of 1 million unique cDNA reads from the same blood draw for two donors, one aged 18 to 30 and one aged 80 or older. Overall study results and their limits: Estimates of total diversity from one million sequenced T cells were regarded as lower bounds and underestimates. A strong correlation was found between observed TCR beta diversity and the percentage of naive T cells measured by flow cytometry. Compared with the aged group, more naive CD4+ T cells, fewer expanded clones and increased TCR diversity were shown by the long-lived group, suggesting age selection. Bulk unsorted PBMC profiling prevented conclusive comparison of naive and antigen-experienced compartments. As age increased, observed TCR beta diversity per million T cells dropped in a roughly linear way, and a significant reduction was already evident by age 40. The CMV infection status of donors was not known, potentially confounding age-related changes in expanded clonotypes.

CDR1 SGHTA and CDR2 FQGNSA were looked up in the germline V gene. Taken from cysteine to phenylalanine, the CDR3 has 14 residues. The entry retains the CDR3 DNA only, 42 bases that are in frame from base 1. For this chain, trimming is 5 bases at the V end and 2 bases at the J end, and the number of junction bases without a gene match is 6. The roughly 42 donors, aged 6 to 90 years, were systemically healthy Caucasian individuals from Russia. Ten milliliters of peripheral blood were drawn from each donor into EDTA-treated Vacutainer tubes. PBMCs were isolated by Ficoll-Paque density-gradient centrifugation, with at least 6 million obtained per sample. Trizol reagent was used to extract total RNA from PBMCs, with at least 6 micrograms per sample. For every donor, an aliquot of PBMCs went through flow cytometry to measure the percentages of naive CD45RAhigh/CD27high T cells. Concerning this clonotype: The target of this receptor is not known. No much larger clone exists at a distance of one base, and base qualities are not known.

Receptors were amplified or captured by 5' RACE. The data were produced on an Illumina HiSeq 2500. A second PCR of roughly 6 to 11 cycles was performed with a sample-barcoded 5' primer and a J-beta primer mix. A unique molecular identifier was introduced onto each TCR beta cDNA molecule by a template-switch 5' adaptor carrying 12 random nucleotides. Each sample yielded at least 3 million CDR3-containing paired-end reads. First-strand cDNA synthesis was performed from all RNA using the Mint cDNA synthesis kit, with priming by a TRBC-specific oligonucleotide. All cDNA was treated with uracil-DNA glycosylase and then went through a first 18-cycle PCR with the universal primers M1SS and BC2_uni_R. In the original analysis: For normalization, 1 million high-quality reads were randomly selected from each sample, with every read carrying a distinct molecular identifier. Instead of being binned into consensus sequences, reads that shared molecular identifiers were thrown out. MiTCR, with a Q25 quality threshold and the strictest error-elimination algorithm, was used for CDR3 identification, clonotype clustering and error correction. Lower-bound total TCR beta diversity was estimated with a nonparametric unseen species model using Euler transformation. The public reads were reanalyzed by TCRdb: fastp trimming at Q25, MiXCR alignment, in-frame beta chains only. Under each unique CDR3 protein, matching rows form one entry showing the most common genes and DNA. TCRdb's processing, not the authors' own work, is the source of the V and J calls. In this sample the table shows over 950,000 distinct CDR3 sequences, just over 50% of which occur a single time. 20% to 25% of the sample is held by the ten biggest clonotypes.

The V and J genes are TRBV7-2 and TRBJ2-7; 7 junctional bases match TRBD1. Sequencing input: blood. This clonotype was obtained from a woman in her fifties or sixties in good health. The DNA sequence is TGTGCCAGCAGCGTAGGGGGCGCGGCCTACGAGCAGTACTTC. It translates to CASSVGGAAYEQYF. This CDR3, with the reference TRBV7-2 and TRBJ2-7 proteins standing in past its ends, gives the full variable domain GAGVSQSPSNKVTEKGKDVELRCDPISGHTALYWYRQSLGQGLEFLIYFQGNSAPDKSGLPSDRFSAERTGGSVSTLTIQRTQQEDSAVYLCASSVGGAAYEQYFGPGTRLTVT.